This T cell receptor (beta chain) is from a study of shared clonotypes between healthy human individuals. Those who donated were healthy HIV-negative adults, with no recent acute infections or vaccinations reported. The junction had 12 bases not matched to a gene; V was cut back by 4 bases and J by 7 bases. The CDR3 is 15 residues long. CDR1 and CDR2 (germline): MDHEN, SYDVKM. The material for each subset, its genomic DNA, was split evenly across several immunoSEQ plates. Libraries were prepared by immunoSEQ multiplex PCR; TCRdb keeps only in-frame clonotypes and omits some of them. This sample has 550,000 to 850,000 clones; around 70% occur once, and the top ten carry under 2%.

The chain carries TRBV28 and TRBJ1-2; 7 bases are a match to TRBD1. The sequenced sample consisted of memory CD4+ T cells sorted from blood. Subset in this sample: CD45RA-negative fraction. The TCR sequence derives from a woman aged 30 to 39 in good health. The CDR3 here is CASSSGKGAARGYTF. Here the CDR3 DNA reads TGTGCCAGCAGTTCGGGTAAGGGGGCAGCTCGTGGCTACACCTTC.